The 24 T cell receptor beta chains given below trace back to one sample, sequenced in a study of T-cell reconstitution after alpha-beta-depleted transplantation in children. Researchers prepared the TCRbeta library using unique molecular identifiers, the study reports. TCRdb re-called the PCR reads through MiXCR, storing one row per CDR3 protein. Of some 290,000 distinct CDR3 sequences listed, approximately 23% are singletons. Specimen: PBMCs, mostly from graft donor cells, collected 180 days after TCRalphabeta/CD19-depleted stem cell transplant. These receptor sequences come from a male patient younger than 18 who had a stem cell transplant for acute lymphoblastic leukemia, so the T cells may come from the graft donor.

In its sample, this clonotype was seen many times. The CDR3 nucleotides read TGTGCCAGCAGTTTTAGGAGGGGAGAAGAGACCCAGTACTTC. Translating it yields CASSFRRGEETQYF. V and J are TRBV12-3 or TRBV12-4 and TRBJ2-5, with D possibly TRBD2 on 6 matching bases. The CDR3 loop spans 14 amino acids. Trimming stripped 3 bases from V and 3 bases from J, with 11 bases between.

Only a few counts were recorded for this clonotype. This chain links TRBV12-3 or TRBV12-4 with TRBJ1-1; 9 bases map to TRBD1. V shed 4 bases, J shed 5 bases, and the junction held 2 bases outside the gene matches. CDR3 length: 13 residues. The CDR3 DNA reads as TGTGCCAGCAGTTGGGGACAGGGTACTGAAGCTTTCTTT. Translation gives CASSWGQGTEAFF.

This clonotype has more than one count but fewer than ten. The chain recombines TRBV6-2 or TRBV6-3 with TRBJ2-1, with 7 bases identical to TRBD2. This CDR3 region has 15 residues. Germline values: CDR1 MNHEY, CDR2 SVGEGT. V trimming: 6 bases; J trimming: 9 bases; junction bases outside the gene matches: 14. The CDR3: CASSRTSAPGIEQFF. CDR3 nucleotide sequence: TGTGCCAGCAGCAGAACTAGCGCCCCGGGGATTGAGCAGTTCTTC.

This clonotype showed up just a few times. The chain combines TRBV5-5 with TRBJ2-3; D is perhaps TRBD2 (5 bases). Germline values: CDR1 SGHKS, CDR2 YYEKEE (reference sequence). The CDR3 contains 17 residues. Trimming took 0 bases from V and 7 from J, leaving 21 bases between them. CDR3 nucleotide sequence: TGTGCCAGCAGCTTGGCCGGTAGCAGGAGGCCCCCAAATACGCAGTATTTT. It translates to CASSLAGSRRPPNTQYF.

This clonotype was seen a few times. V gene TRBV15 combines with J gene TRBJ2-7; possible D gene TRBD2, 6 bases. Germline V gives CDR1 LNHNV, CDR2 YYDKDF (reference sequence). V was trimmed by 0 bases and J by 2 bases, leaving 14 bases between them. This CDR3 is built from 16 residues. The CDR3 here is CATSRDIPSETYEQYF. The CDR3 nucleotides read TGTGCCACCAGCAGAGATATCCCTAGCGAAACCTACGAGCAGTACTTC.

The V and J genes are TRBV9 and TRBJ2-7, with TRBD2 identical over 9 bases. Looked up from germline, CDR1 is SGDLS and CDR2 is YYNGEE. The CDR3 sequence is 15 residues long. Trimming took 3 bases from V and 5 from J; bases not matched to a gene: 9. The CDR3 nucleotides are TGTGCCAGCAGCGCCGAGGGCGGGAGGGGCGACGAGCAGTACTTC. Protein sequence: CASSAEGGRGDEQYF.

CDR3 DNA: TGTGCCAGCTCACTGCGTCGGGGCGGCGGCTACACCTTC. Translated: CASSLRRGGGYTF. V and J are TRBV18 and TRBJ1-2; D is perhaps TRBD1 (5 bases). CDR1 and CDR2 (germline): KGHSH, LQKENI. The CDR3 contains 13 residues. V was shortened by 4 bases and J by 8 bases, with 14 bases between the two germline ends.

Only a few counts were recorded for this clonotype. V usage is TRBV12-3 or TRBV12-4 and J usage is TRBJ1-4; D might be TRBD1 (5 bases). V was shortened by 7 bases and J by 8 bases, with 20 bases between the two germline ends. This CDR3 is 15 amino acids long. The CDR3 spells CASMGRTGVEEKLFF. The CDR3 DNA sequence: TGTGCCAGCATGGGACGTACCGGGGTTGAGGAAAAACTGTTTTTT.

The sample holds many counts of this clonotype. This sequence joins TRBV4-1 and TRBJ2-5, with 8 bases matching TRBD1. CDR1 MGHRA and CDR2 YSYEKL come from the germline V gene. J gave up 5 bases and V 0 bases, and 11 bases lay outside the gene matches. CDR3 length equals 17 residues. CDR3 amino acids: CASSQDLSGGRRETQYF. Here the CDR3 DNA reads TGCGCCAGCAGCCAAGACCTATCAGGGGGCAGGCGGGAGACCCAGTACTTC.

The V gene is TRBV12-3 or TRBV12-4, the J gene TRBJ1-2, with TRBD1 matching 9 bases. V lost 6 bases to trimming and J lost 7 bases; unmatched junction nucleotides: 9. The CDR3 is made up of 14 amino acids. CDR3 bases: TGTGCCAGCAGATTACAGGGGGCGTATACTGGCTACACCTTC. Translating gives CASRLQGAYTGYTF.

This clonotype was observed a handful of times. The chain employs TRBV21-1 and TRBJ1-4. TRBV21-1 is labeled a pseudogene. The CDR3 is 17 amino acids. In DNA form, the CDR3 reads TGTGCCAGCAGCAAAGAGTACCTAAACGCAACTAATGAAAAACTGTTTTTT. Translating gives CASSKEYLNATNEKLFF.

V usage is TRBV6-5 and J usage is TRBJ1-1; the D is unclear. The CDR3 spans 15 residues. The V end lost 0 bases, the J end lost 3 bases, and 11 bases lay between the germline ends. Germline CDR1 is MNHEY and CDR2 is SVGAGI. The CDR3 sequence is CASSYSGPPHTEAFF. The DNA of the CDR3 is TGTGCCAGCAGTTACTCGGGCCCCCCTCACACTGAAGCTTTCTTT.

This chain joins TRBV5-1 and TRBJ1-1; tentatively, D is TRBD1 (6 bases). V lost 1 base to trimming and J lost 5 bases, with 12 bases between them. Germline V CDR1 and CDR2: SGHRS, YFSETQ. The CDR3 covers 14 residues. CDR3 sequence reads: CASSLLGGPTEAFF. CDR3 in DNA: TGCGCCAGCAGCTTGTTAGGGGGGCCGACTGAAGCTTTCTTT. The variable domain in full, completed from reference TRBV5-1 and TRBJ1-1, reads KAGVTQTPRYLIKTRGQQVTLSCSPISGHRSVSWYQQTPGQGLQFLFEYFSETQRNKGNFPGRFSGRQFSNSRSEMNVSTLELGDSALYLCASSLLGGPTEAFFGQGTRLTVV.

This clonotype showed up just a few times. This rearrangement joins TRBV5-1 to TRBJ2-7; possible D gene TRBD2, 6 bases. The germline gives CDR1 SGHRS, CDR2 YFSETQ. The V and J ends lost 4 bases and 0 bases respectively, with 14 bases between them. The CDR3 has 15 residues. The CDR3 is CASSPRGGDSYEQYF. In nucleotides, the CDR3 is TGCGCCAGCAGCCCTAGAGGAGGGGACTCCTACGAGCAGTACTTC.

V and J are TRBV4-1 and TRBJ2-7, with 9 bases fitting TRBD2. The ends lost 3 bases at V and 4 bases at J; junction bases unmatched: 4. CDR1 and CDR2 from the germline V gene are MGHRA and YSYEKL. The CDR3 is 14 residues long. The CDR3 region is CASSHRSGSYEQYF. As DNA, the CDR3 is TGCGCCAGCAGCCACCGTAGCGGGAGTTACGAGCAGTACTTC.

V and J are TRBV4-1 and TRBJ2-7, with a possible D match to TRBD1 (6 bases). V gave up 3 bases and J gave up 0 bases, with 18 bases separating them. The CDR3 has 17 residues. The germline gives CDR1 MGHRA, CDR2 YSYEKL. CDR3 sequence (DNA): TGCGCCAGCAGCCAGTCAAAGGGGGTTTTAGGCTCCTACGAGCAGTACTTC. Amino acids: CASSQSKGVLGSYEQYF.

The V gene is TRBV14, the J gene TRBJ2-7; 8 nucleotides line up with TRBD2. V gave up 1 base and J gave up 6 bases; unmatched junction bases: 8. The CDR3 extends over 15 amino acids. CDR1 is SGHDN, CDR2 FVKESK, per germline. CDR3 nucleotide sequence: TGTGCCAGCAGCCAAGTCTCAAGCGGGAGTGCCGAGCAGTACTTC. Protein: CASSQVSSGSAEQYF.

V and J are TRBV5-4 and TRBJ2-5, with D perhaps being TRBD1 or TRBD2 (5 bases each). The length of the CDR3 is 15 residues. Trimming left V 6 bases short and J 5 bases short, with 20 bases between. The germline V gene has CDR1 SGHNT and CDR2 YYREEE (reference sequence). This chain's CDR3 is CASTLSSGAGETQYF. In nucleotides, the CDR3 is TGTGCCAGCACCCTATCCTCCGGGGCAGGGGAGACCCAGTACTTC.

The chain employs TRBV2 and TRBJ2-2; 10 bases are a match to TRBD2. Per the germline V gene, CDR1 is SNHLY and CDR2 is FYNNEI. The ends lost 8 bases at V and 7 bases at J; junction bases unmatched: 13. This CDR3 has 16 amino acids. The CDR3 region is CASLWLGLALGGELFF. The DNA for the CDR3 is TGTGCCAGCCTCTGGCTGGGACTAGCGTTGGGCGGGGAGCTGTTTTTT.

This clonotype was observed a handful of times. The chain combines TRBV12-3 or TRBV12-4 with TRBJ2-1; the match to TRBD2 covers 14 bases. This CDR3 is 21 amino acids long. Trimming cost V 3 bases and J 1 base; bases outside gene matches: 14. CDR3 coding DNA: TGTGCCAGCAGTTTTAAGGTGCTGGGACTAGCGGGAGCGGGTTCCTACAATGAGCAGTTCTTC. Protein sequence: CASSFKVLGLAGAGSYNEQFF.

This clonotype came up a few times. V usage is TRBV13 and J usage is TRBJ2-7, with 7 bases identical to TRBD1. Trimming removed 0 bases from V and 5 bases from J; junction bases left unmatched: 4. This CDR3 spans 14 amino acids. Germline V gene sequence: CDR1 PRHDT, CDR2 FYEKMQ (reference sequence). The CDR3 region is CASSLGVGGDEQYF. The CDR3 nucleotides read TGTGCCAGCAGCTTAGGCGTAGGGGGCGACGAGCAGTACTTC.

This clonotype has only a few counts. V is TRBV25-1 and J is TRBJ2-7, with D uncertain. The V end lost 5 bases, the J end lost 1 base, and 9 bases lay between the germline ends. The CDR3 is 13 residues long. In germline, CDR1 is MGHDK, CDR2 SYGVNS. The DNA for the CDR3 is TGTGCCAGCAGTAATGACTCTTCCTACGAGCAGTACTTC. Translated: CASSNDSSYEQYF.

This clonotype has a handful of counts. The genes are TRBV5-1 and TRBJ2-3, with TRBD2 as a possible D gene (7 bases). V was clipped by 5 bases and J by 0 bases, with 13 bases between them. Germline CDR1 is SGHRS and CDR2 is YFSETQ. The CDR3 sequence is 15 residues long. CDR3 loop: CASRRGTPSTDTQYF. CDR3 DNA: TGCGCCAGCAGGCGGGGGACACCTAGCACAGATACGCAGTATTTT.

The V and J genes are TRBV29-1 and TRBJ1-2; tentative D call: TRBD1 (5 bases). Trimming stripped 0 bases from V and 5 bases from J, with 10 bases between. This CDR3 is 13 amino acids long. Germline values: CDR1 SQVTM, CDR2 ANQGSEA. The CDR3 nucleotides read TGCAGCGTTGAAGACGGGGGACCTTATGGCTACACCTTC. Its protein product is CSVEDGGPYGYTF. Full variable domain (outside the CDR3, taken from reference TRBV29-1 and TRBJ1-2): SAVISQKPSRDICQRGTSLTIQCQVDSQVTMMFWYRQQPGQSLTLIATANQGSEATYESGFVIDKFPISRPNLTFSTLTVSNMSPEDSSIYLCSVEDGGPYGYTFGSGTRLTVV.